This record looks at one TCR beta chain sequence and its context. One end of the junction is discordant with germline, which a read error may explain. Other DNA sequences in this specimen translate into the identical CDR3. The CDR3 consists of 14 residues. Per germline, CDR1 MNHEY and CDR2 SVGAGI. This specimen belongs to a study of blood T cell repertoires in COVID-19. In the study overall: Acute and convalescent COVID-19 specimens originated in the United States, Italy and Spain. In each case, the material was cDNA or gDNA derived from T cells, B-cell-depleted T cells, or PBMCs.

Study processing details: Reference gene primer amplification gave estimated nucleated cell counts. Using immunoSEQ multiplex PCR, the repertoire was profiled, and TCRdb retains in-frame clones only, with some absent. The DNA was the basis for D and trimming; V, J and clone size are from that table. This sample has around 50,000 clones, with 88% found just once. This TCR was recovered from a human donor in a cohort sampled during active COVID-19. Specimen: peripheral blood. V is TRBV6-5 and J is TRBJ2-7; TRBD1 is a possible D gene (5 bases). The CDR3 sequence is CASSLDQGSSEQYF. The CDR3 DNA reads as TGCGCCAGCAGTTTGGATCAGGGATCTTCCGAGCAGTACTTC.